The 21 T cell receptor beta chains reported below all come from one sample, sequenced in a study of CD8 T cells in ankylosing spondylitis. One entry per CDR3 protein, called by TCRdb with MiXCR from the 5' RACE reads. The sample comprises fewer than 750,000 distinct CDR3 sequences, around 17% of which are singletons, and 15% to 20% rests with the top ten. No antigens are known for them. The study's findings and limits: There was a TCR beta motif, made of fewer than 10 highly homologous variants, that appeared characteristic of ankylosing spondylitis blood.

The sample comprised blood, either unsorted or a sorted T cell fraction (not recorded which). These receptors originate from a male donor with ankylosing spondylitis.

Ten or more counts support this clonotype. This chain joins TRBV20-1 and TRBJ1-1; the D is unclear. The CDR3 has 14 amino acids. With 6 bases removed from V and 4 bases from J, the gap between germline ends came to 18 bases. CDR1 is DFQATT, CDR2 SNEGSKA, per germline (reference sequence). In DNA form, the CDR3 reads TGCAGTGCCCGCAACCCGTTCAAAGTCACTGAAGCTTTCTTT. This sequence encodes CSARNPFKVTEAFF.

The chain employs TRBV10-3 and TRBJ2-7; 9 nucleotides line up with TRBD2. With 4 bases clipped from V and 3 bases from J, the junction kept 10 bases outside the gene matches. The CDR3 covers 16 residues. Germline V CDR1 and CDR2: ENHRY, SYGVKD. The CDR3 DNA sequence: TGTGCCATCAGTGCTGCGACTAGCGGAGCCTTCTACGAGCAGTACTTC. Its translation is CAISAATSGAFYEQYF.

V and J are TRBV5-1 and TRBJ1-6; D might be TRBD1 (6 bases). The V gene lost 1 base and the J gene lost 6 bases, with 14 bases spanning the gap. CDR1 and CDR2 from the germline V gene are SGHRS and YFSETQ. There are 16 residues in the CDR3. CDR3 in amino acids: CASSLTSDSRNSPLHF. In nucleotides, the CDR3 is TGCGCCAGCAGCTTGACTTCGGACAGCCGTAATTCACCCCTCCACTTT. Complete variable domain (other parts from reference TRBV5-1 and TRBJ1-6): KAGVTQTPRYLIKTRGQQVTLSCSPISGHRSVSWYQQTPGQGLQFLFEYFSETQRNKGNFPGRFSGRQFSNSRSEMNVSTLELGDSALYLCASSLTSDSRNSPLHFGNGTRLTVT.

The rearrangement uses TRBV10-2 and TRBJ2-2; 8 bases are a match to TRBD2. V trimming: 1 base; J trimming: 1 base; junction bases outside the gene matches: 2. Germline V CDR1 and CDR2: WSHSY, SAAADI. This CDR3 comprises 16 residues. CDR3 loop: CASSEWLAGNTGELFF. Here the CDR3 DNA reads TGCGCCAGCAGTGAGTGGCTAGCGGGGAACACCGGGGAGCTGTTTTTT.

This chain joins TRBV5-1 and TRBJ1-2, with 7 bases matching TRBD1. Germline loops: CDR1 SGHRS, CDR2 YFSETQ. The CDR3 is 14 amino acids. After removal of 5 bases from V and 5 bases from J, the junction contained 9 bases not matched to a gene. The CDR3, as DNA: TGCGCCAGCAGACGAACCGGGACAGAGTATGGCTACACCTTC. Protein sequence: CASRRTGTEYGYTF.

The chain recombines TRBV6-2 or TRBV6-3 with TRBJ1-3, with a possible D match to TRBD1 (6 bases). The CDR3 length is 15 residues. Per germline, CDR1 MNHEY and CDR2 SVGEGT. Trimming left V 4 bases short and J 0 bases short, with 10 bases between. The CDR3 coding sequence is TGTGCCAGCAGTTCCGGGACAAGCTCTGGAAACACCATATATTTT. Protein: CASSSGTSSGNTIYF.

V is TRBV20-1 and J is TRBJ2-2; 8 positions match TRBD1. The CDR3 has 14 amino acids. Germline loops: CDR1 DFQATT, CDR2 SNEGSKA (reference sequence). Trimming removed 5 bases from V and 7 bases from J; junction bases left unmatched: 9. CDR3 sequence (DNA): TGCAGTGCTCAATCCGGGACAGGAGACGGGGAGCTGTTTTTT. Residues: CSAQSGTGDGELFF.

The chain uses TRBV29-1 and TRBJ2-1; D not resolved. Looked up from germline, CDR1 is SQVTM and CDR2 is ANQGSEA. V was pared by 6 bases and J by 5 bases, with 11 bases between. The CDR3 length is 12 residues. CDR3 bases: TGCAGCGTCGGAAGGCAGGACAATGAGCAGTTCTTC. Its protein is CSVGRQDNEQFF.

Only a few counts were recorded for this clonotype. CDR3 residues: CSVAQGGSSYNEQFF. The CDR3 DNA reads as TGCAGCGTTGCCCAGGGGGGAAGCTCCTACAATGAGCAGTTCTTC. V gene TRBV29-1 combines with J gene TRBJ2-1, with TRBD1 as a possible D gene (7 bases). The V gene lost 4 bases and the J gene lost 0 bases, with 13 bases spanning the gap. This CDR3 has 15 residues. Germline V gene lookup returns CDR1 SQVTM and CDR2 ANQGSEA.

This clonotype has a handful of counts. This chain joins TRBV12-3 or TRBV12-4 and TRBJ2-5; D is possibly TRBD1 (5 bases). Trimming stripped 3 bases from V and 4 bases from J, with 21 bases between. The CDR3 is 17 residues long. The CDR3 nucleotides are TGTGCCAGCAGTTTGGTGGCAGGGTATTTGTTGCGAGAGACCCAGTACTTC. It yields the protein CASSLVAGYLLRETQYF.

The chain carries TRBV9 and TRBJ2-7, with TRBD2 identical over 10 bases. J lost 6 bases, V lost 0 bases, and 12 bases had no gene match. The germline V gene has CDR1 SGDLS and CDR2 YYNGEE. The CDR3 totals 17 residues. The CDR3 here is CASSVGLRLAGVPEQYF. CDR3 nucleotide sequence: TGTGCCAGCAGCGTAGGTTTACGGCTAGCGGGAGTTCCCGAGCAGTACTTC.

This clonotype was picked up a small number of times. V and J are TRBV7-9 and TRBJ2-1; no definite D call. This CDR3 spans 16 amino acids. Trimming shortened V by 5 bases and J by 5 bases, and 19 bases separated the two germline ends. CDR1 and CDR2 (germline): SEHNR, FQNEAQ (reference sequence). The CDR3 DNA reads TGTGCCAGCAGCCCCCGTACGGGCTTGGGCGACAATGAGCAGTTCTTC. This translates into CASSPRTGLGDNEQFF.

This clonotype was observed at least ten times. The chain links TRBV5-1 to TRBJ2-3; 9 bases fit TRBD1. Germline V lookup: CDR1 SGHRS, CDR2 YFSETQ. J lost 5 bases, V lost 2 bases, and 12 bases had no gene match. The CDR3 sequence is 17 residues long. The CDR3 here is CASSFDLQGAKQDTQYF. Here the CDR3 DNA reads TGCGCCAGCAGCTTTGATTTACAGGGGGCAAAGCAAGATACGCAGTATTTT. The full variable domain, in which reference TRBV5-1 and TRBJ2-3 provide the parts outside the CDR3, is KAGVTQTPRYLIKTRGQQVTLSCSPISGHRSVSWYQQTPGQGLQFLFEYFSETQRNKGNFPGRFSGRQFSNSRSEMNVSTLELGDSALYLCASSFDLQGAKQDTQYFGPGTRLTVL.

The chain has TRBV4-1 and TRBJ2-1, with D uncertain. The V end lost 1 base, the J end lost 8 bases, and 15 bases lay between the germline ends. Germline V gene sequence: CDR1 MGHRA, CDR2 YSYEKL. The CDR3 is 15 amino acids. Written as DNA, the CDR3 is TGCGCCAGCAGCCAAGCTCCCATCCCGGCCTATGAGCAGTTCTTC. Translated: CASSQAPIPAYEQFF.

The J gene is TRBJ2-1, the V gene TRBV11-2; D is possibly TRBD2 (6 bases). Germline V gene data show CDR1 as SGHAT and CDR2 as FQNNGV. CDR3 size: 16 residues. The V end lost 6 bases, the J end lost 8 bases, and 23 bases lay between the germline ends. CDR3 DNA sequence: TGTGCCAGCAGTTTTTTTCGTGAGGAGGGCCTCGATGAGCAGTTCTTC. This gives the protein CASSFFREEGLDEQFF.

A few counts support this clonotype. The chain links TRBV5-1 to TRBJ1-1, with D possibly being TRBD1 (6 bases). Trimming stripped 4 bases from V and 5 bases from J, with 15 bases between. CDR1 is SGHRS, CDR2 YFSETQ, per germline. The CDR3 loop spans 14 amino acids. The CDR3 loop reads CASSGKQGKTEAFF. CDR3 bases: TGCGCCAGCAGCGGAAAACAGGGAAAGACTGAAGCTTTCTTT.

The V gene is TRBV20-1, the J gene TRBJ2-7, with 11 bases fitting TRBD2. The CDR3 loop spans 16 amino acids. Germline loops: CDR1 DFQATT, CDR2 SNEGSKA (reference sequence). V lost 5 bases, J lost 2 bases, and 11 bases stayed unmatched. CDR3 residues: CSARPGTSGSAYEQYF. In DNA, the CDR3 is TGCAGTGCTCGTCCCGGGACTAGCGGCAGTGCCTACGAGCAGTACTTC.

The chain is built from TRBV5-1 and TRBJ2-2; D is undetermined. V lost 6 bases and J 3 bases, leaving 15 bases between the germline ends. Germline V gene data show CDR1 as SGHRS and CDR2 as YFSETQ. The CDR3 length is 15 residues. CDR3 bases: TGCGCCAGCAAAGCTAGGGAAGGCTACACCGGGGAGCTGTTTTTT. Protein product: CASKAREGYTGELFF.

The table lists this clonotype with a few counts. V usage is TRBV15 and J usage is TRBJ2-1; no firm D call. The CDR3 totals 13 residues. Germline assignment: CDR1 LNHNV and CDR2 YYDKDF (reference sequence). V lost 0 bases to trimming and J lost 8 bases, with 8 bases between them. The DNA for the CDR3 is TGTGCCACCAGCAGAGACGGGTCCGATGAGCAGTTCTTC. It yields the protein CATSRDGSDEQFF.

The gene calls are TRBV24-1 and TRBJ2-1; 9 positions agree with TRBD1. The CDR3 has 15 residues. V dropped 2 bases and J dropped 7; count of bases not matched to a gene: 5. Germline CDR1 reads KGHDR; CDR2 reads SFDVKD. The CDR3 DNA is TGTGCCACCAGTGATTCACAGGGGGCTGGGAATGAGCAGTTCTTC. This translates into CATSDSQGAGNEQFF.

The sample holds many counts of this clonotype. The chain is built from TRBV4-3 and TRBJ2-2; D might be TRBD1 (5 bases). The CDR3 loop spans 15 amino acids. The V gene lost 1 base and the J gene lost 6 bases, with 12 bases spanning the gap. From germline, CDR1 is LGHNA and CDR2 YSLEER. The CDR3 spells CASSQGRVMAGELFF. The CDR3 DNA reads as TGCGCCAGCAGCCAAGGCAGGGTAATGGCCGGGGAGCTGTTTTTT.